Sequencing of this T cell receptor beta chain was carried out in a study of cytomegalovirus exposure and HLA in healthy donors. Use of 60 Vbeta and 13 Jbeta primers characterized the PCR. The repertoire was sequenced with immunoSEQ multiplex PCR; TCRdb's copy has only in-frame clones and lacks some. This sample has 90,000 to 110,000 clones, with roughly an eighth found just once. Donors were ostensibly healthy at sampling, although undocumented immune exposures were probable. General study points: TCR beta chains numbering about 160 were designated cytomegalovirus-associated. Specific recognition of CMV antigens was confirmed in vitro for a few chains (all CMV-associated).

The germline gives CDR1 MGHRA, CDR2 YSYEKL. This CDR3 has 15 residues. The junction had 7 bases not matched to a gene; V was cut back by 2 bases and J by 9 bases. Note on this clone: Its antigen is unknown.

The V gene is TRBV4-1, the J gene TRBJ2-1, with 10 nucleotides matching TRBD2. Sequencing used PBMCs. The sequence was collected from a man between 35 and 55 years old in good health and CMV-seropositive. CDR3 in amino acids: CASSQNFLAGVEQFF. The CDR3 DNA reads TGCGCCAGCAGCCAAAACTTCCTAGCGGGAGTTGAGCAGTTCTTC.